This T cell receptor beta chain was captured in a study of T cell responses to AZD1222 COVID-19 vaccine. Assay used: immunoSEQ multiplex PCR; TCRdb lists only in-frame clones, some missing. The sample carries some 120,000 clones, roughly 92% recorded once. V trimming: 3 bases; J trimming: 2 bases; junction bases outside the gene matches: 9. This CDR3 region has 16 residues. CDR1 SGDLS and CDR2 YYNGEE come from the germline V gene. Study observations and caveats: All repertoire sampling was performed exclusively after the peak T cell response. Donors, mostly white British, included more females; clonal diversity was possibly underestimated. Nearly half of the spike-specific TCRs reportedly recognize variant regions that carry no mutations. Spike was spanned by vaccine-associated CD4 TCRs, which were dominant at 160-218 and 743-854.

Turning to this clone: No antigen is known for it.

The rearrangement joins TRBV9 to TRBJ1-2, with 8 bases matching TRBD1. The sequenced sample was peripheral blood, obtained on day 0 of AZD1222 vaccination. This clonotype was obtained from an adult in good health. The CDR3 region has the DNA TGTGCCAGCAGCGCTAACCTACGGACAGGGAACTATGGCTACACCTTC. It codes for CASSANLRTGNYGYTF.